A selection of T cell receptor beta chains follows, all from one sample in a study of blood T cell repertoires in COVID-19. Libraries were prepared by immunoSEQ multiplex PCR; TCRdb keeps only in-frame clonotypes and omits some of them. The sample carries 160,000 or so clones, approximately 81% recorded once. The sequenced sample was peripheral blood. The receptors derive from a woman aged 45-60 years with COVID-19, enrolled during active disease. CDR3s leave out the opening cysteine and the closing phenylalanine or tryptophan. Each record gives: clone size, V gene, CDR3 protein. Clone size is given for some rows only: seen once, a few or many times, or a class if the clone is expanded.

size: -
V: TRBV4-1
CDR3: ASSQGLAGGVETQY

size: -
V: TRBV5-6
CDR3: ASSLGGDEQY

size: -
V: TRBV4-2
CDR3: ASSQDPIIQKSSYNEQF

size: -
V: TRBV19
CDR3: ASSPGQQVEAF

size: once
V: TRBV25-1
CDR3: ASSPGTGHSNQPQH

size: once
V: TRBV28
CDR3: ASSGGTEAF

size: -
V: TRBV19
CDR3: ASSAHQGASGNEQF

size: -
V: TRBV11-3
CDR3: ASSLATEPSYNEQF

size: -
V: TRBV7-2
CDR3: ASSLAFPGSGANVLT

size: few
V: TRBV6-6
CDR3: ASSINQGALGGYT

size: -
V: TRBV15
CDR3: ATSRPTARLNEQF

size: -
V: TRBV14
CDR3: ASSQEGATTPGETQY

size: -
V: TRBV27
CDR3: ASSFHSGGGGGTGELF

size: few
V: TRBV27
CDR3: ASSPLTEMNTEAF

size: -
V: TRBV30
CDR3: AWGTSSETQY

size: many
V: TRBV7-9
CDR3: ASSPTSYEQY

size: -
V: TRBV10-3
CDR3: ATSGTGPSGDQETQY

size: -
V: TRBV28
CDR3: ASSPSSYEQF

size: -
V: TRBV2
CDR3: ASSLGAPSDSPLH

size: -
V: TRBV27
CDR3: ASRPGGAGEKLF

size: -
V: TRBV6-5
CDR3: ASSYTSGFGGYGYT

size: -
V: TRBV12-3/TRBV12-4
CDR3: ASKRDTEKLF

size: -
V: TRBV20-1
CDR3: STLLAREQY

size: once
V: TRBV5-4
CDR3: ASRAGTSGGAGELF

size: -
V: TRBV10-3
CDR3: ATNPAGMYEQF

size: few
V: TRBV29-1
CDR3: SVQGAPGTEAF

size: few
V: TRBV19
CDR3: ASSIVGAGIYEQY

size: -
V: TRBV6-1
CDR3: ASSDPDRGYEQY

size: -
V: TRBV29-1
CDR3: SVESELNSPLH

size: -
V: TRBV2
CDR3: ASSEWDRGTSAYQETQY

size: -
V: TRBV23-1
CDR3: ASSHPDRGRPMAETQY

size: -
V: TRBV6-5
CDR3: ASTEGVYEQY

size: once
V: TRBV12-3/TRBV12-4
CDR3: ASRQSETQY

size: -
V: TRBV19
CDR3: ASSPLAGGTSTDTQY

size: -
V: TRBV30
CDR3: AWSVQGNNQPQH

size: -
V: TRBV7-6
CDR3: ASSLAHRITSTDTQY

size: -
V: TRBV27
CDR3: ASSLGTANTGELF

size: -
V: TRBV23-1
CDR3: ASICGGAGETQY

size: few
V: TRBV7-9
CDR3: ASSRSYIANEKLF

size: few
V: TRBV6-5
CDR3: ASRDTDRAGELF

size: -
V: TRBV30
CDR3: AWSVQGSNQPQH

size: -
V: TRBV4-3
CDR3: ASSQDISGASAFWSTQY

size: -
V: TRBV6-2/TRBV6-3
CDR3: ASSYGPGGRTEAF

size: -
V: TRBV7-2
CDR3: ASSLAGGSGNTIY

size: -
V: TRBV2
CDR3: ASSDLLRGQETQY

size: few
V: TRBV23-1
CDR3: ASSTGVVGNQPQH

size: -
V: TRBV5-1
CDR3: ASSSTGASGNTIY

size: -
V: TRBV9
CDR3: ASSVGTSGVTDTQY

size: -
V: TRBV19
CDR3: ASRGSGNNSPLH